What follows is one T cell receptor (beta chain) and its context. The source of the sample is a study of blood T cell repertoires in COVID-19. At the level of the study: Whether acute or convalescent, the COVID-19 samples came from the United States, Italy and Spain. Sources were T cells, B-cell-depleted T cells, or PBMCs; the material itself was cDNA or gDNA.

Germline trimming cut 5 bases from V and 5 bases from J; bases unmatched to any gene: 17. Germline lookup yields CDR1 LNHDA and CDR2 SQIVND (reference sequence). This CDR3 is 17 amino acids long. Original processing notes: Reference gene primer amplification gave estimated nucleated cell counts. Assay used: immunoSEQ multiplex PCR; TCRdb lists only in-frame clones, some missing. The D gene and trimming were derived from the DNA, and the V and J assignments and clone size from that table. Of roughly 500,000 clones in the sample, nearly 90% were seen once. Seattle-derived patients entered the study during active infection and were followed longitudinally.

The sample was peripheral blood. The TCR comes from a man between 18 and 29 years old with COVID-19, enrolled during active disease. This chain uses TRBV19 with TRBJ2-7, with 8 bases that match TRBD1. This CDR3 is CASSWGSGGGVSNEQYF. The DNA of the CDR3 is TGTGCCAGTAGTTGGGGTTCAGGGGGCGGAGTTTCTAACGAGCAGTACTTC.